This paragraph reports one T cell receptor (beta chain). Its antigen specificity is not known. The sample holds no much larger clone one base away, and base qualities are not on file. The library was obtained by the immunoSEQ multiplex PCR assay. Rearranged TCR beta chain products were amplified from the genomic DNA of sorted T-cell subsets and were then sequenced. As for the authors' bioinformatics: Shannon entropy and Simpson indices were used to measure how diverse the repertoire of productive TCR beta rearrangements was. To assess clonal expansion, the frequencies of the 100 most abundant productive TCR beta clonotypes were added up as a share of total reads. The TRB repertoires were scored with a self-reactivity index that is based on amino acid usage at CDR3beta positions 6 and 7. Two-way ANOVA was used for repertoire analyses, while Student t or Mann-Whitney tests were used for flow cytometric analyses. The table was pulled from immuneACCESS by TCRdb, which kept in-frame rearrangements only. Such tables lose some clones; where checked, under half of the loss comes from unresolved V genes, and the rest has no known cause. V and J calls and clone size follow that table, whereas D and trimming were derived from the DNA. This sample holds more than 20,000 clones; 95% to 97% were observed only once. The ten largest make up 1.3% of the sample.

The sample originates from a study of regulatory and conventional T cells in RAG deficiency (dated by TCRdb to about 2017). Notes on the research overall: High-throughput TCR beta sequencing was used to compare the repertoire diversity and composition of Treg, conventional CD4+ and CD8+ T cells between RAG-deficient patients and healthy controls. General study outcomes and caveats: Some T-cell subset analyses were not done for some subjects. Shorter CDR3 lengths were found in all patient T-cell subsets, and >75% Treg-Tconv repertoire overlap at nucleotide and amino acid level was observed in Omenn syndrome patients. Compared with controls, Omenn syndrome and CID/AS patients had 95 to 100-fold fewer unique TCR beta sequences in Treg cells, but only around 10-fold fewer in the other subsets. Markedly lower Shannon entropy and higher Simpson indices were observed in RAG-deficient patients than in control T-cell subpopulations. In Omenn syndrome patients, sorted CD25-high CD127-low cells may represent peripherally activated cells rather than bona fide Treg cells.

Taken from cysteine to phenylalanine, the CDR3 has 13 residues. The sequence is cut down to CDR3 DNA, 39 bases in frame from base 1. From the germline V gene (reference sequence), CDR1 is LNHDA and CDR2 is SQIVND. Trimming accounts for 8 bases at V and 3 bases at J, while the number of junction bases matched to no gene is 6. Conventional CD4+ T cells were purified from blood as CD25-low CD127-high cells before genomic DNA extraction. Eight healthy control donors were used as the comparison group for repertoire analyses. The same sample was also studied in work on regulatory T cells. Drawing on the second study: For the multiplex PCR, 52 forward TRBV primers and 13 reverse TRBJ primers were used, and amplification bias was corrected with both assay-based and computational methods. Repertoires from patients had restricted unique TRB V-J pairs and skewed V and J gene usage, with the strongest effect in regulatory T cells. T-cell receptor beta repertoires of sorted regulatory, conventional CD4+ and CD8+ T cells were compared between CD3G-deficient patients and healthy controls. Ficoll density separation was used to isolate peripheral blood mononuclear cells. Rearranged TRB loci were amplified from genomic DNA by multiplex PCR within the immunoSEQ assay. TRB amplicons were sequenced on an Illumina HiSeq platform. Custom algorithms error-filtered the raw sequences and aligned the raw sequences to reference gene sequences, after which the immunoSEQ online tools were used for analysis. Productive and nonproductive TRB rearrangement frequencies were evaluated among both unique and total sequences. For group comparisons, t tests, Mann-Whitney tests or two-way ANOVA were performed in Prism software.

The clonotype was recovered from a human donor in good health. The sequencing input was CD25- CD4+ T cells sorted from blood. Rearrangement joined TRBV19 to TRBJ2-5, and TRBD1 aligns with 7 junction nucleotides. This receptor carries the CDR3 CASAGTAEETQYF. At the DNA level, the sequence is TGTGCCAGTGCCGGGACAGCAGAAGAGACCCAGTACTTC.